These 3 T cell receptor beta chains share one sample of origin, sequenced in a study of blood T cells in healthy people across ages. Primed by a sample-barcoded 5' primer and a J-beta primer mix, a second PCR proceeded for about 7 to 11 cycles. TCRdb recomputed calls from the 5' RACE reads with MiXCR, one row per CDR3 protein. Here the sample spans some 1,500,000 distinct CDR3 sequences, roughly two fifths being singletons. Source material: blood. All receptors come from a woman under 30 in good health.

The V and J genes are TRBV3-1 and TRBJ2-1, with D perhaps TRBD2 (6 bases). The CDR3 contains 12 residues. V lost 4 bases and J 9 bases, leaving 10 bases between the germline ends. Per germline, CDR1 LGHDT and CDR2 YNNKEL (reference sequence). The CDR3 loop is CASSLTAGEQFF. The CDR3 DNA follows: TGTGCCAGCAGCCTAACAGCGGGTGAGCAGTTCTTC.

This clonotype appeared a single time. The chain combines TRBV6-2 or TRBV6-3 with TRBJ2-5; weak D call: TRBD2 (6 bases). V was pared by 3 bases and J by 2 bases, with 16 bases between. This CDR3 is 16 amino acids long. Germline values: CDR1 MNHEY, CDR2 SVGEGT. DNA of the CDR3: TGTGCCAGCAGTTATTATCCGGGACTCACACAAGAGACCCAGTACTTC. Amino acids: CASSYYPGLTQETQYF.

To note about this clonotype: A much bigger clone sits one base away, suggesting this may be a read error. This chain links TRBV29-1 with TRBJ2-1, with no clear D. Germline V CDR1 and CDR2: SQVTM, ANQGSEA. This CDR3 is built from 11 residues. For the CDR3, the DNA is TGCAGCGTTGAGGCAAACAATGGGCAGTTCTTC. It yields the protein CSVEANNGQFF.